This T cell receptor (beta chain) was sequenced for a study of blood T cell repertoires in COVID-19. Study context: Samples taken during acute and convalescent COVID-19 were collected in the United States, Italy and Spain. PBMCs, B-cell-depleted T cells, or T cells were the source of the cDNA or gDNA that made up the material.

Methods used by the authors: Reference gene primers were amplified, and this amplification served to estimate nucleated cell counts. Assay used: immunoSEQ multiplex PCR; TCRdb lists only in-frame clones, some missing. V and J calls and clone size come straight from that table; D and trimming were deduced from the DNA. In the table there are tens of thousands of clones, about 70% of which are singletons. The CDR3 covers 16 residues. J was trimmed by 9 bases and V by 2 bases; bases with no gene match: 9. Germline V CDR1 and CDR2: SGHNT, YENEEA. This chain uses TRBV11-3 with TRBJ2-1; 11 bases fit TRBD2. Material for sequencing was peripheral blood. The TCR was taken from a man aged 45-65 years with active or convalescent COVID-19. CDR3 bases: TGTGCCAGCAGCTTAACTAGCGGGAGTAACGCGGGTGAGCAGTTCTTC. The encoded protein is CASSLTSGSNAGEQFF.